The clone carrying this T cell receptor (beta chain) was seen more than once but under ten times. Its antigen is undetermined. This sample is drawn from a study of cytomegalovirus exposure and HLA in healthy donors. Study-wide context: In an early release, HLA-typed donors contributed some 80 million unique TCR sequences. General study points: The study put under 200 TCR beta chains on its list as cytomegalovirus-associated. Productive status was seen about 90% or about 30% of the time for most TCR beta V segments in an earlier analysis.

PCR was performed using 60 Vbeta and 13 Jbeta primers. Libraries were prepared by immunoSEQ multiplex PCR; TCRdb keeps only in-frame clonotypes and omits some of them. The sample has approximately 74,000 clones, roughly 64% seen once. Trimming at V came to 7 bases and at J to 1 base, leaving 3 bases not matched to a gene. There are 13 residues in the CDR3. Germline V gives CDR1 SQVTM, CDR2 ANQGSEA. The source is a young man in good health and CMV-seropositive. Sequences were obtained from PBMCs. This rearrangement joins TRBV29-1 to TRBJ2-3; 9 nucleotides match TRBD1. In nucleotides, the CDR3 is TGCAGCGCAAGGACAGGGGGCACAGATACGCAGTATTTT. Amino acids: CSARTGGTDTQYF.